This TCR beta chain stems from a study of blood T cells in healthy people across ages. V shed 1 base and J 4 bases; nucleotides not matched to a gene: 15. The CDR3 has 18 residues. Looked up from germline, CDR1 is LGHNA and CDR2 is YSLEER. With a J-beta primer mix and a sample-barcoded 5' primer, a second PCR ran about 7 to 11 cycles. TCRdb processed the 5' RACE reads anew with MiXCR; each CDR3 protein has one entry. The sample yields 550,000 to 600,000 distinct CDR3 sequences, 25% to 30% seen once. The chain recombines TRBV4-3 with TRBJ2-7, with 8 bases identical to TRBD1. Sequenced material: blood. This sequence was found in a woman aged 65 to 85 in good health. The DNA of the CDR3 is TGCGCCAGCAGCCAAGTGGCGGGCGGACAGGGAAGAGGGTACGAGCAGTACTTC. Protein: CASSQVAGGQGRGYEQYF.